The clone carrying this TCR beta chain was picked up a small number of times. Its antigen is still unknown. Germline assignment: CDR1 MGHRA and CDR2 YSYEKL. V lost 3 bases to trimming and J lost 0 bases, with 9 bases between them. The CDR3 totals 15 residues. Specified time point: recipient sample about 28 days before transplant, after cytoreduction. This record belongs to a study of T cell clonotyping in hematopoietic cell transplantation. Study information: Pretransplant recipient samples were taken after cytoreduction.

Overall study findings and caveats: After transplant, recipient diversity fell while pathologically expanded clonotypes grew through day 180.

Profiled with immunoSEQ multiplex PCR; TCRdb holds only in-frame clones, not every one. Of 25,000 to 35,000 clones listed, 60% to 75% are singletons. The chain combines TRBV4-1 with TRBJ2-4; maybe TRBD2 (5 bases). The TCR originated in a man aged 45 to 65 with myelodysplastic syndrome. Some clones in this sample may be carry-over from other donors' samples. The sample here was peripheral blood mononuclear cells, taken before stem cell transplant. For the CDR3, the DNA is TGCGCCAGCAGCCAGATCGGGATAGCCAAAAACATTCAGTACTTC. Translation: CASSQIGIAKNIQYF.